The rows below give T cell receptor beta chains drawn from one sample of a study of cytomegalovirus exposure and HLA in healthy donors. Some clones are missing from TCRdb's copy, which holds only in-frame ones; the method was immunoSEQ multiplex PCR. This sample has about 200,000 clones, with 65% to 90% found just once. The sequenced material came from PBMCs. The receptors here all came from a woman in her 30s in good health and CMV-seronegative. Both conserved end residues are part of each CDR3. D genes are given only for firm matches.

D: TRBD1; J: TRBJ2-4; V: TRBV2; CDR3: CASRHRVRQGSAKNIQYF
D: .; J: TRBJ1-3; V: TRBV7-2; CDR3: CASSAMTGSGNTIYF
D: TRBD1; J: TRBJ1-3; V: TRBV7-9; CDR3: CASEDRGSSGNTIYF
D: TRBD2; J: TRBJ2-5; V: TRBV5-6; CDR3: CASSFAGGQETQYF
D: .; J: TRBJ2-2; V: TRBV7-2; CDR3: CASSFQVDGAGELFF
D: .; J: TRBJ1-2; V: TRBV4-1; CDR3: CASSYGNAIFNYGYTF
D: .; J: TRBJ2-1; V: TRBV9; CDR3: CASSVGQGGYNEQFF
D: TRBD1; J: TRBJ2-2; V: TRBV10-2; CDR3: CASSQGFTGGGRELFF
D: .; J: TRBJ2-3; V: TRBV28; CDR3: CASSALLRGTDTQYF
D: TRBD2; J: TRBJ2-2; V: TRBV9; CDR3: CASSVRGLAVTGELFF
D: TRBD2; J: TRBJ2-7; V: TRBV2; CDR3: CASSEERESREQYF
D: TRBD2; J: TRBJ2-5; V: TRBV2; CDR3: CASFRTSGFRAQYF
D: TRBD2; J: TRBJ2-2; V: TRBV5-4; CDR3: CASSLVPGGRGGELFF
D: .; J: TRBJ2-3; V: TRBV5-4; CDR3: CASSSLGSGFRDTQYF
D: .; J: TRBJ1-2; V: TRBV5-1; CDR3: CASRPGESYGYTF
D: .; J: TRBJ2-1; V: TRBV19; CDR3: CASSFGGRSYNEQFF
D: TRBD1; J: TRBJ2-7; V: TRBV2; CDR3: CASRTGGYEQYF
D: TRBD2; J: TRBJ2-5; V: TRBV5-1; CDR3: CASSGLEQETQYF
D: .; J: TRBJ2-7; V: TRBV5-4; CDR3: CASSGGLAAPYEQYF
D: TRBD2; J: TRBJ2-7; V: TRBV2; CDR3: CASSYREASVEQYF
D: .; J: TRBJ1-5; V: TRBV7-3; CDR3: CARRGGVQGSRQPQHF
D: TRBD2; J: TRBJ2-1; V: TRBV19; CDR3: CASSMLAGDSNEQFF